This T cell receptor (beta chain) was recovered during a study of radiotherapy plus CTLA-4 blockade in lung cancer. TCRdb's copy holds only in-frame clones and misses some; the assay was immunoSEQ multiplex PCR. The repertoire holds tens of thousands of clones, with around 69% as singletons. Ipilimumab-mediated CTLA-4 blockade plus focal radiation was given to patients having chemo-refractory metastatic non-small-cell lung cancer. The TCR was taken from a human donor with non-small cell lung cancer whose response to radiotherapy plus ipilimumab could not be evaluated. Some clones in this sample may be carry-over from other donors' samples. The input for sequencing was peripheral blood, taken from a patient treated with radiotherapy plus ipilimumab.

CDR3 sequence: CASSSAPGTGQAFF. DNA of the CDR3: TGTGCCAGCAGCTCCGCTCCCGGGACAGGCCAAGCTTTCTTT. This chain connects TRBV28 to TRBJ1-1, with 8 positions matching TRBD1. This CDR3 is 14 amino acids long. CDR1 MDHEN and CDR2 SYDVKM come from the germline V gene. The ends lost 6 bases at V and 9 bases at J; junction bases unmatched: 12.